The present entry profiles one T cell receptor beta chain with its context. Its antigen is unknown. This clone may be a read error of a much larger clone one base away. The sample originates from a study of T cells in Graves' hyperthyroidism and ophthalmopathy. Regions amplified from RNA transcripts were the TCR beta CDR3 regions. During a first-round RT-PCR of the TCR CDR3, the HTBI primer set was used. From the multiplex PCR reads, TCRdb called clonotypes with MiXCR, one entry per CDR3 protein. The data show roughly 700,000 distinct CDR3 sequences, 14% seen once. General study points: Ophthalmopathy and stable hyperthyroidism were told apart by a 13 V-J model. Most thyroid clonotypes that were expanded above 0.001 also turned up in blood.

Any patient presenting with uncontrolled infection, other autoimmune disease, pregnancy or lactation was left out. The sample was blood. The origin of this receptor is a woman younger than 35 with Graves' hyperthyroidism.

The CDR3 loop is CTSGGLAKDEQFF. The CDR3 DNA sequence: TGTACCAGCGGGGGACTAGCGAAGGATGAGCAGTTCTTC. The gene calls are TRBV2 and TRBJ2-1, with TRBD2 matching 10 bases. This CDR3 spans 13 amino acids. In germline, CDR1 is SNHLY, CDR2 FYNNEI.